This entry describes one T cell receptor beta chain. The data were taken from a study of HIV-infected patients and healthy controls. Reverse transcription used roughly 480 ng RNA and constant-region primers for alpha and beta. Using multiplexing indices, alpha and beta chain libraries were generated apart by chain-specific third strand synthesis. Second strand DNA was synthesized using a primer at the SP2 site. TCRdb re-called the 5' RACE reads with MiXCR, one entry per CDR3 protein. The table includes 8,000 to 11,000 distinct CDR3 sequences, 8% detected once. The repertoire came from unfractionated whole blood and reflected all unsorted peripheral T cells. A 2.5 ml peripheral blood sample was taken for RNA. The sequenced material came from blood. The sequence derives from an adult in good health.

The CDR3 spells CASSEAESTEAFF. The CDR3 coding sequence is TGTGCCAGCAGTGAAGCAGAGAGCACTGAAGCTTTCTTT. V gene TRBV6-1 combines with J gene TRBJ1-1; D not certain. V lost 0 bases and J 4 bases, leaving 6 bases between the germline ends. The CDR3 is made up of 13 amino acids. The germline V gene encodes CDR1 MNHNS and CDR2 SASEGT.